The rows below give T cell receptor beta chains drawn from one sample of a study of T cells in Graves' hyperthyroidism and ophthalmopathy. One entry per CDR3 protein, called by TCRdb with MiXCR from the multiplex PCR reads. The sample consists of around 260,000 distinct CDR3 sequences, around a quarter of them appearing once. Sequenced: blood. These receptors came from a man between 40 and 49 years old with Graves' hyperthyroidism that later progressed to Graves' ophthalmopathy. CDR3s include the opening cysteine and the closing phenylalanine or tryptophan. The order of the fields is CDR3 length, J gene, clone size, V gene, D gene, CDR3 protein, CDR3 DNA. A D gene is named only where the DNA matches it firmly. Not all rows give a size; the values are once, few, many and, for expanded clones, a class.

len: 15; j_gene: TRBJ2-7; abundance: many; v_gene: TRBV7-8; d_gene: TRBD1; CDR3aa: CASSHGTGGTYEQYF; CDR3nt: TGTGCCAGCAGCCACGGGACAGGCGGAACCTACGAGCAGTACTTC
len: 13; j_gene: TRBJ1-1; abundance: many; v_gene: TRBV10-2; d_gene: TRBD1; CDR3aa: CASTGQDYTEAFF; CDR3nt: TGCGCCAGCACGGGACAGGACTACACTGAAGCTTTCTTT
len: 15; j_gene: TRBJ2-5; abundance: many; v_gene: TRBV12-3/TRBV12-4; d_gene: TRBD2; CDR3aa: CASSPRPGGQETQYF; CDR3nt: TGTGCCAGCAGCCCGCGGCCGGGGGGCCAAGAGACCCAGTACTTC
len: 17; j_gene: TRBJ2-6; abundance: many; v_gene: TRBV7-3; d_gene: -; CDR3aa: CATGDRALLSGANVLTF; CDR3nt: TGTGCCACAGGCGATCGGGCCCTCCTCTCTGGGGCCAACGTCCTGACTTTC
len: 15; j_gene: TRBJ2-7; abundance: many; v_gene: TRBV5-5; d_gene: TRBD1; CDR3aa: CASSVTLDRGYEQYF; CDR3nt: TGTGCCAGCAGCGTCACCCTGGACAGGGGCTACGAGCAGTACTTC
len: 15; j_gene: TRBJ1-1; abundance: many; v_gene: TRBV25-1; d_gene: -; CDR3aa: CASTERRGTRTEAFF; CDR3nt: TGTGCCAGCACTGAACGCCGGGGTACGAGGACTGAAGCTTTCTTT
len: 15; j_gene: TRBJ1-2; abundance: -; v_gene: TRBV6-5; d_gene: -; CDR3aa: CASSYSPGPNYGYTF; CDR3nt: TGTGCCAGCAGTTACTCACCCGGGCCTAACTATGGCTACACCTTC
len: 17; j_gene: TRBJ2-7; abundance: -; v_gene: TRBV7-3; d_gene: -; CDR3aa: CASSLTFIGCLTYEQYF; CDR3nt: TGTGCCAGCAGCTTAACTTTTATTGGTTGCCTCACCTACGAGCAGTACTTC
len: 13; j_gene: TRBJ1-1; abundance: many; v_gene: TRBV27; d_gene: -; CDR3aa: CASTAGLNTEAFF; CDR3nt: TGTGCCAGCACTGCAGGGTTGAACACTGAAGCTTTCTTT
len: 14; j_gene: TRBJ1-5; abundance: few; v_gene: TRBV27; d_gene: -; CDR3aa: CASSFDGRDQPQHF; CDR3nt: TGTGCCAGCAGTTTTGACGGGAGGGACCAGCCCCAGCATTTT
len: 14; j_gene: TRBJ2-3; abundance: few; v_gene: TRBV2; d_gene: -; CDR3aa: CATMGDRRTDTQYF; CDR3nt: TGTGCCACCATGGGAGACAGGCGCACAGATACGCAGTATTTT
len: 15; j_gene: TRBJ2-2; abundance: -; v_gene: TRBV6-4; d_gene: TRBD1; CDR3aa: CASSDSKQGPGELFF; CDR3nt: TGTGCCAGCAGTGACTCCAAACAGGGGCCCGGGGAGCTGTTTTTT
len: 12; j_gene: TRBJ2-7; abundance: -; v_gene: TRBV6-5; d_gene: -; CDR3aa: CASSYNRREQYF; CDR3nt: TGTGCCAGCAGTTACAACAGACGGGAGCAGTACTTC
len: 16; j_gene: TRBJ1-2; abundance: many; v_gene: TRBV30; d_gene: TRBD1; CDR3aa: CAWSLHPPGTAYGYTF; CDR3nt: TGTGCCTGGAGTCTCCACCCTCCCGGGACAGCCTATGGCTACACCTTC
len: 11; j_gene: TRBJ2-7; abundance: many; v_gene: TRBV30; d_gene: -; CDR3aa: CAWSGISEQYF; CDR3nt: TGTGCCTGGTCCGGGATCTCCGAGCAGTACTTC
len: 14; j_gene: TRBJ1-1; abundance: many; v_gene: TRBV12-3/TRBV12-4; d_gene: TRBD1; CDR3aa: CASSANRGRTEAFF; CDR3nt: TGTGCCAGCAGTGCGAACAGGGGTCGCACTGAAGCTTTCTTT
len: 16; j_gene: TRBJ1-2; abundance: many; v_gene: TRBV12-3/TRBV12-4; d_gene: -; CDR3aa: CASSLARGPKNYGYTF; CDR3nt: TGTGCCAGCAGTTTAGCGCGGGGCCCCAAAAACTATGGCTACACCTTC
len: 15; j_gene: TRBJ2-7; abundance: few; v_gene: TRBV20-1; d_gene: TRBD2; CDR3aa: CSASSPREGLDEQYF; CDR3nt: TGCAGTGCTAGTTCCCCCCGGGAGGGCCTAGACGAGCAGTACTTC
len: 14; j_gene: TRBJ2-5; abundance: -; v_gene: TRBV11-2; d_gene: TRBD1; CDR3aa: CASSLVGGRETQYF; CDR3nt: TGTGCCAGCAGCTTAGTAGGGGGCAGAGAGACCCAGTACTTC
len: 15; j_gene: TRBJ1-1; abundance: many; v_gene: TRBV20-1; d_gene: -; CDR3aa: CSARAEAGVSTEAFF; CDR3nt: TGCAGTGCTAGAGCCGAAGCAGGGGTGAGCACTGAAGCTTTCTTT
len: 17; j_gene: TRBJ1-2; abundance: many; v_gene: TRBV4-1; d_gene: -; CDR3aa: CASSQDGWGEINYGYTF; CDR3nt: TGCGCCAGCAGCCAAGATGGCTGGGGAGAAATCAACTATGGCTACACCTTC
len: 14; j_gene: TRBJ2-5; abundance: many; v_gene: TRBV12-3/TRBV12-4; d_gene: TRBD2; CDR3aa: CASSPLAGVETQYF; CDR3nt: TGTGCCAGCAGCCCCCTAGCGGGAGTAGAGACCCAGTACTTC
len: 13; j_gene: TRBJ2-7; abundance: many; v_gene: TRBV20-1; d_gene: TRBD2; CDR3aa: CSATGGGPGEQYF; CDR3nt: TGCAGTGCAACCGGGGGGGGTCCGGGGGAGCAGTACTTC
len: 18; j_gene: TRBJ2-2; abundance: few; v_gene: TRBV3-1; d_gene: TRBD2; CDR3aa: CASNQRPTSAVNTGELFF; CDR3nt: TGTGCCAGCAACCAGAGACCGACTAGCGCGGTGAACACCGGGGAGCTGTTTTTT
len: 13; j_gene: TRBJ2-7; abundance: -; v_gene: TRBV5-1; d_gene: -; CDR3aa: CASSTGSPYEQYF; CDR3nt: TGCGCCAGCTCAACCGGTAGTCCCTACGAGCAGTACTTC
len: 12; j_gene: TRBJ1-1; abundance: many; v_gene: TRBV6-1; d_gene: -; CDR3aa: CASSPLSGGAFF; CDR3nt: TGTGCCAGCAGTCCCCTCTCTGGGGGAGCTTTCTTT
len: 14; j_gene: TRBJ2-5; abundance: many; v_gene: TRBV9; d_gene: TRBD2; CDR3aa: CASSATSASETQYF; CDR3nt: TGTGCCAGCAGCGCCACTAGCGCCTCAGAGACCCAGTACTTC
len: 15; j_gene: TRBJ2-2; abundance: many; v_gene: TRBV7-9; d_gene: -; CDR3aa: CASSLGLSNTGELFF; CDR3nt: TGTGCCAGCAGCTTGGGACTCTCGAACACCGGGGAGCTGTTTTTT
len: 14; j_gene: TRBJ1-1; abundance: many; v_gene: TRBV2; d_gene: -; CDR3aa: CASSEALWTIEAFF; CDR3nt: TGTGCCAGCAGTGAAGCGCTTTGGACAATTGAAGCTTTCTTT
len: 15; j_gene: TRBJ2-7; abundance: many; v_gene: TRBV5-1; d_gene: TRBD2; CDR3aa: CASRSDPSGRYEQYF; CDR3nt: TGCGCCAGCAGATCCGACCCCAGCGGGAGGTACGAGCAGTACTTC
len: 14; j_gene: TRBJ2-7; abundance: many; v_gene: TRBV12-3/TRBV12-4; d_gene: -; CDR3aa: CASSLQGYSYEQYF; CDR3nt: TGTGCCAGCAGCCTACAGGGTTACTCCTACGAGCAGTACTTC
len: 16; j_gene: TRBJ2-7; abundance: -; v_gene: TRBV28; d_gene: -; CDR3aa: CASSRSHVASLLEQYF; CDR3nt: TGTGCCAGCAGTCGGTCCCACGTGGCTAGCCTCCTGGAGCAGTACTTC
len: 16; j_gene: TRBJ2-5; abundance: many; v_gene: TRBV20-1; d_gene: TRBD2; CDR3aa: CSAPPEGMGRGETQYF; CDR3nt: TGCAGTGCACCCCCCGAGGGGATGGGGAGGGGAGAGACCCAGTACTTC
len: 13; j_gene: TRBJ1-1; abundance: -; v_gene: TRBV28; d_gene: TRBD1; CDR3aa: CASSDPGQNKAFF; CDR3nt: TGTGCCAGCAGTGATCCGGGACAGAATAAAGCTTTCTTT
len: 13; j_gene: TRBJ2-5; abundance: few; v_gene: TRBV28; d_gene: -; CDR3aa: CASGRKVPETQYF; CDR3nt: TGTGCCAGCGGTCGGAAGGTACCGGAGACCCAGTACTTC
len: 13; j_gene: TRBJ1-1; abundance: many; v_gene: TRBV30; d_gene: TRBD1; CDR3aa: CAWNTRGRAEAFF; CDR3nt: TGTGCCTGGAACACCAGGGGGCGGGCTGAAGCTTTCTTT
len: 16; j_gene: TRBJ1-3; abundance: many; v_gene: TRBV9; d_gene: -; CDR3aa: CAGSVEGQSSGNTIYF; CDR3nt: TGTGCCGGCAGCGTAGAAGGACAGAGCTCTGGAAACACCATATATTTT
len: 14; j_gene: TRBJ2-5; abundance: many; v_gene: TRBV19; d_gene: -; CDR3aa: CASRPTGGRKTQYF; CDR3nt: TGTGCCAGTAGGCCGACCGGGGGAAGGAAGACCCAGTACTTC
len: 15; j_gene: TRBJ1-1; abundance: -; v_gene: TRBV6-5; d_gene: TRBD1; CDR3aa: CASSLTGGRGTEAFF; CDR3nt: TGTGCCAGCAGTTTGACAGGGGGCAGGGGCACTGAAGCTTTCTTT
len: 15; j_gene: TRBJ1-2; abundance: -; v_gene: TRBV6-5; d_gene: -; CDR3aa: CASSYKGGDNYGYTF; CDR3nt: TGTGCCAGCAGTTATAAGGGGGGAGATAACTATGGCTACACCTTC
len: 13; j_gene: TRBJ2-4; abundance: few; v_gene: TRBV4-1; d_gene: -; CDR3aa: CASSQDRGVIQYF; CDR3nt: TGCGCCAGCAGCCAAGACAGGGGGGTCATTCAGTACTTC